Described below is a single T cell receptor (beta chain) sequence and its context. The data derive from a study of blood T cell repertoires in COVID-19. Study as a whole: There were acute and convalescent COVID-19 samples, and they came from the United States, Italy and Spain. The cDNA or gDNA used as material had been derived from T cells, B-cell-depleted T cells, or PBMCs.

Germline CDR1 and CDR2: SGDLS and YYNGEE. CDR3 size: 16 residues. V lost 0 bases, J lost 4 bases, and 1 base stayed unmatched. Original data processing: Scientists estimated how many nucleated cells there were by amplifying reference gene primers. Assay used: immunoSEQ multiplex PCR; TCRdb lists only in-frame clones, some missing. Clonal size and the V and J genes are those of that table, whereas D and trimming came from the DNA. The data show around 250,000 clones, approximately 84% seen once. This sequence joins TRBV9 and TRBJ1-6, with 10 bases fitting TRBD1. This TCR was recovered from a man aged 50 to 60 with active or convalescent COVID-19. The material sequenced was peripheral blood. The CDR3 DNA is TGTGCCAGCAGCGTAGGGACAGGGGGTTATAATTCACCCCTCCACTTT. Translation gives CASSVGTGGYNSPLHF.